A single sample gave rise to the 14 T cell receptor beta chains below, sequenced in a study of blood T cell repertoires in COVID-19. Clones were read by immunoSEQ multiplex PCR, and TCRdb kept only the in-frame ones, dropping some. The sample lists 11,000 to 15,000 clones; 90% were seen once. The sample consisted of peripheral blood. The receptors shown here come from a human donor in a cohort sampled during active COVID-19.

The chain has TRBV6-2 or TRBV6-3 and TRBJ2-7; 11 bases map to TRBD1. CDR1 is MNHEY, CDR2 SVGEGT, per germline. With V trimmed by 5 bases and J by 4 bases, 7 bases remained unmatched. This CDR3 region has 15 residues. CDR3 bases: TGTGCCAGCAGTCGCCCGGGACAGGGGGTTTACGAGCAGTACTTC. Translation: CASSRPGQGVYEQYF.

For the CDR3, the DNA is TGCGCCAGCAGCGAGGGACTAGCGGGTGCAGGGGAGCTGTTTTTT. It codes for CASSEGLAGAGELFF. V usage is TRBV5-1 and J usage is TRBJ2-2; 12 bases are a match to TRBD2. Germline assignment: CDR1 SGHRS and CDR2 YFSETQ. This CDR3 has 15 residues. Trimming removed 4 bases from V and 8 bases from J; junction bases left unmatched: 6.

The chain is built from TRBV19 and TRBJ2-6, with 7 bases identical to TRBD1. Per the germline V gene, CDR1 is LNHDA and CDR2 is SQIVND (reference sequence). CDR3 length: 13 amino acids. Trimming took 7 bases from V and 9 from J; bases not matched to a gene: 6. CDR3 in amino acids: CASNQGVGNVLTF. CDR3 sequence (DNA): TGTGCCAGTAACCAGGGGGTAGGCAACGTCCTGACTTTC.

The gene calls are TRBV27 and TRBJ2-1, with 7 positions matching TRBD2. The germline V gene has CDR1 MNHEY and CDR2 SMNVEV (reference sequence). This CDR3 is built from 15 residues. V was pared by 7 bases and J by 7 bases, with 13 bases of the junction left unmatched. The CDR3 protein is CASTRWGGAGNEQFF. CDR3 nucleotides: TGTGCCAGCACTCGTTGGGGGGGAGCGGGGAATGAGCAGTTCTTC.

As to this clone: Mismatch with germline at one junction end may stem from a read error. This rearrangement joins TRBV6-5 to TRBJ1-2, with D perhaps matching TRBD1 (6 bases). The germline V gene encodes CDR1 MNHEY and CDR2 SVGAGI. The CDR3 loop spans 14 amino acids. The CDR3 spells CASRPGGGRRLLLF. DNA of the CDR3: TGTGCCAGCAGACCTGGGGGGGGCCGCAGGCTTCTATTGTTC.

The V gene is TRBV7-3, the J gene TRBJ2-5; weak D call: TRBD2 (6 bases). Trimming pared 5 bases from V and 2 bases from J, leaving 12 bases between. Germline CDR1 and CDR2: SGHTA and FQGTGA. The CDR3 contains 14 residues. The CDR3, as DNA: TGTGCCAGCAGCCTAGGAGGGGCACAAGAGACCCAGTACTTC. Protein product: CASSLGGAQETQYF.

This chain uses TRBV29-1 with TRBJ2-1, with TRBD2 as a possible D gene (6 bases). This CDR3 comprises 14 residues. Germline CDR1 is SQVTM and CDR2 is ANQGSEA. Trimming shortened V by 6 bases and J by 3 bases, and 15 bases separated the two germline ends. The CDR3, as DNA: TGCAGCGTCGGGACTGACTATTTCTACAATGAGCAGTTCTTC. Amino acids: CSVGTDYFYNEQFF.

The chain links TRBV9 to TRBJ2-3; D gene uncertain. This CDR3 spans 16 amino acids. V was shortened by 0 bases and J by 0 bases, with 11 bases between the two germline ends. Germline V CDR1 and CDR2: SGDLS, YYNGEE. CDR3 sequence: CASSVGSRPSTDTQYF. As DNA, the CDR3 is TGTGCCAGCAGCGTAGGGAGTCGGCCAAGCACAGATACGCAGTATTTT. Drawing the rest from reference TRBV9 and TRBJ2-3, the complete variable domain is DSGVTQTPKHLITATGQRVTLRCSPRSGDLSVYWYQQSLDQGLQFLIQYYNGEERAKGNILERFSAQQFPDLHSELNLSSLELGDSALYFCASSVGSRPSTDTQYFGPGTRLTVL.

The rearrangement uses TRBV18 and TRBJ2-3, with D possibly being TRBD1 (5 bases). V was pared by 3 bases and J by 5 bases, with 12 bases between. In germline, CDR1 is KGHSH, CDR2 LQKENI. The CDR3 sequence is 14 residues long. The CDR3 DNA follows: TGTGCCAGCTCACCTAAAGGGGTCGGAGATACGCAGTATTTT. Its translation is CASSPKGVGDTQYF.

V usage is TRBV28 and J usage is TRBJ2-3, with 9 positions matching TRBD2. Germline V gene sequence: CDR1 MDHEN, CDR2 SYDVKM. V lost 1 base to trimming and J lost 3 bases; unmatched junction nucleotides: 5. The CDR3 has 16 residues. The CDR3 nucleotides read TGTGCCAGCAGTTTATTTACAGCGGGAGGAACAGATACGCAGTATTTT. Amino acids: CASSLFTAGGTDTQYF.

J is TRBJ2-6 and V is TRBV6-6; D is perhaps TRBD1 (5 bases). The V end lost 4 bases, the J end lost 4 bases, and 8 bases lay between the germline ends. The germline V gene encodes CDR1 MNHNY and CDR2 SVGAGI (reference sequence). The CDR3 length is 14 residues. The DNA for the CDR3 is TGTGCCAGCAGTTGGGGCCAGGGGGCCAACGTCCTGACTTTC. It yields the protein CASSWGQGANVLTF.

V and J are TRBV7-6 and TRBJ2-1; D ambiguous. Germline V lookup: CDR1 SGHVS, CDR2 FNYEAQ. V was shortened by 1 base and J by 6 bases, with 10 bases between the two germline ends. CDR3 size: 14 residues. CDR3 region: CASSLGPPGNEQFF. The CDR3 coding sequence is TGTGCCAGCAGCTTAGGCCCCCCCGGCAATGAGCAGTTCTTC.

The chain combines TRBV6-5 with TRBJ2-4; maybe TRBD2 (5 bases). The germline CDR1 and CDR2 sequences are MNHEY and SVGAGI. V lost 5 bases, J lost 0 bases, and 11 bases lay in between. CDR3 length: 15 amino acids. The CDR3 spells CASSRDYAAKNIQYF. The CDR3 DNA sequence: TGTGCCAGCAGTCGCGACTACGCAGCCAAAAACATTCAGTACTTC.

This sequence joins TRBV6-4 and TRBJ2-1; 9 bases match TRBD1. Germline V lookup: CDR1 MRHNA, CDR2 SNTAGT. V shed 5 bases and J 9 bases; nucleotides not matched to a gene: 5. The CDR3 runs 13 residues. CDR3 loop: CASSWTGVGEQFF. Here the CDR3 DNA reads TGTGCCAGCAGTTGGACAGGGGTCGGTGAGCAGTTCTTC.